This section outlines one T cell receptor beta chain sequence together with its context. This specimen belongs to a study of T-cell memory formation after mild COVID-19. Each CDR3 protein is one row after TCRdb ran MiXCR on the 5' RACE reads. The data hold approximately 390,000 distinct CDR3 sequences, with 15% to 20% observed a single time. In germline, CDR1 is SGHTA, CDR2 FQGNSA. Trimming left V 2 bases short and J 6 bases short, with 18 bases between. The CDR3 loop spans 16 amino acids. The sequencing sample was made of PBMCs or a T cell subset sorted from them (not recorded which). This rearrangement joins TRBV7-2 to TRBJ2-3; D might be TRBD2 (5 bases). The source of this sequence is a man in his late teens or twenties who had mild COVID-19 (a few samples of this study predate the infection). Cell type and time point are not known. CDR3 sequence reads: CASSLWVLAGSDTQYF. CDR3 nucleotides: TGTGCCAGCAGCTTATGGGTGCTAGCAGGATCGGATACGCAGTATTTT.